The 30 T cell receptor beta chains given below trace back to one sample, sequenced in a study of control samples from healthy donors and cancer patients. Assay: immunoSEQ multiplex PCR; the TCRdb copy retains only in-frame clones and omits some. The table includes over 200,000 clones, roughly four fifths detected once. The sample was PBMCs. Every receptor here comes from a woman in her sixties or seventies with lung cancer.

The CDR3 DNA sequence: TGTGCCAGCAGTGAATATAGTGCGAACCATAGGAACACTGAAGCTTTCTTT. This encodes CASSEYSANHRNTEAFF. The genes are TRBV25-1 and TRBJ1-1; D unclear. CDR1 MGHDK and CDR2 SYGVNS come from the germline V gene. The V and J ends lost 0 bases and 1 base respectively, with 15 bases between them. The CDR3 loop spans 17 amino acids.

The chain recombines TRBV9 with TRBJ1-2; a possible D gene is TRBD1 (6 bases). The CDR3 consists of 13 residues. Trimming pared 3 bases from V and 5 bases from J, leaving 11 bases between. The germline gives CDR1 SGDLS, CDR2 YYNGEE. The CDR3 DNA follows: TGTGCCAGCAGCGCGGACAGATGGTATGGCTACACCTTC. Translated: CASSADRWYGYTF.

The rearrangement uses TRBV7-9 and TRBJ2-3; D call uncertain. Germline V CDR1 and CDR2: SEHNR, FQNEAQ (reference sequence). The CDR3 totals 15 residues. V dropped 1 base and J dropped 0 bases, with 8 bases sitting between them. As DNA, the CDR3 is TGTGCCAGCAGCTTAGTAGCTGGGAGCACAGATACGCAGTATTTT. Translation: CASSLVAGSTDTQYF.

CDR3 sequence: CASSPQLEGIYNSPLHF. DNA for the CDR3: TGTGCCAGCAGCCCGCAGTTAGAGGGGATCTATAATTCACCCCTCCACTTT. This chain links TRBV4-2 with TRBJ1-6, with TRBD1 as a possible D gene (5 bases). The CDR3 has 17 residues. Germline CDR1 LGHNA, CDR2 YNFKEQ. V dropped 4 bases and J dropped 3 bases, with 16 bases sitting between them.

The V call is TRBV5-8, the J call TRBJ1-2; a weak D match, TRBD1 (5 bases). V lost 5 bases and J 2 bases, leaving 13 bases between the germline ends. The CDR3 extends over 14 amino acids. In germline, CDR1 is SGHTS, CDR2 YDEGEE. Here the CDR3 DNA reads TGTGCCAGCAGTCCCCTACAGGTCAACTATGGCTACACCTTC. It specifies CASSPLQVNYGYTF.

This clone was seen more than once but under ten times. The chain employs TRBV10-3 and TRBJ2-2, with 10 bases lining up with TRBD2. This CDR3 comprises 18 residues. V was clipped by 6 bases and J by 1 base; unmatched bases: 11. The germline gives CDR1 ENHRY, CDR2 SYGVKD. The CDR3 here is CAIRTRSGGTMNTGELFF. CDR3 in DNA: TGTGCCATCAGGACACGTAGCGGGGGGACAATGAACACCGGGGAGCTGTTTTTT.

The genes are TRBV7-9 and TRBJ2-5, with a possible D match to TRBD2 (6 bases). Trimming left V 2 bases short and J 2 bases short, with 12 bases between. This CDR3 contains 15 residues. Per germline, CDR1 SEHNR and CDR2 FQNEAQ (reference sequence). The CDR3 DNA sequence: TGTGCCAGCAGCTTAACGGCGGGAATACAAGAGACCCAGTACTTC. This gives the protein CASSLTAGIQETQYF.

The chain links TRBV7-8 to TRBJ2-2, with D perhaps matching TRBD1 or TRBD2 (5 bases each). The CDR3 runs to 17 residues. CDR1 is SGHVS, CDR2 FQNEAQ, per germline. The V end was cut by 0 bases, the J end by 6 bases, with 17 bases between. CDR3 nucleotides: TGTGCCAGCAGCTTAGCGCCGGGGCAGGTCTTATCCGGGGAGCTGTTTTTT. Translation: CASSLAPGQVLSGELFF.

The V call is TRBV6-5, the J call TRBJ1-2; no clear D. CDR3 length: 15 amino acids. From germline, CDR1 is MNHEY and CDR2 SVGAGI. Trimming took off 1 base at V and 3 bases at J, with 12 bases between the two ends. Written as DNA, the CDR3 is TGTGCCAGCAGTTACTTAAGTCGGGGTTACTATGGCTACACCTTC. Translating it yields CASSYLSRGYYGYTF.

The rearrangement links TRBV28 to TRBJ1-2; 9 bases are a match to TRBD1. The germline gives CDR1 MDHEN, CDR2 SYDVKM. V trimming: 5 bases; J trimming: 4 bases; junction bases outside the gene matches: 5. The CDR3 contains 14 residues. CDR3 DNA: TGTGCCAGCAGTGAAACAGGGGGCCCCTATGGCTACACCTTC. Translated, it gives CASSETGGPYGYTF.

This clone turned up a few times. The DNA for the CDR3 is TGTGCTGTACGGCGGAGGGCTTCGCTTAATTCACCCCTCCACTTT. This codes for CAVRRRASLNSPLHF. V and J are TRBV30 and TRBJ1-6; D is ambiguous. The CDR3 loop spans 15 amino acids. CDR1 is GTSNPN and CDR2 is SVGIG in the germline V gene (reference sequence).

This clone was seen a single time. V usage is TRBV6-5 and J usage is TRBJ2-3, with D unresolved. Germline V gene data show CDR1 as MNHEY and CDR2 as SVGAGI. CDR3 size: 15 residues. Trimming shortened V by 8 bases and J by 0 bases, and 15 bases separated the two germline ends. CDR3 amino acids: CASLEAVSSTDTQYF. The CDR3 DNA reads TGTGCCAGCCTTGAGGCGGTCTCTAGCACAGATACGCAGTATTTT.

V and J are TRBV7-9 and TRBJ1-4; the D gene is possibly TRBD1 (5 bases). CDR3 length: 15 amino acids. V was pared by 1 base and J by 5 bases, with 11 bases between. Germline assignment: CDR1 SEHNR and CDR2 FQNEAQ (reference sequence). The CDR3: CASSLDTGLNEKLFF. The CDR3 DNA sequence: TGTGCCAGCAGCTTAGACACAGGATTAAATGAAAAACTGTTTTTT.

J is TRBJ2-3 and V is TRBV28; D might be TRBD2 (6 bases). Trimming took off 5 bases at V and 5 bases at J, with 20 bases between the two ends. Germline lookup yields CDR1 MDHEN and CDR2 SYDVKM. The CDR3 is made up of 16 amino acids. CDR3 sequence reads: CASSTLWRGKGDTQYF. DNA of the CDR3: TGTGCCAGCAGTACCCTTTGGAGGGGAAAAGGAGATACGCAGTATTTT.

The chain combines TRBV19 with TRBJ1-4; 10 bases align to TRBD1. V gave up 3 bases and J gave up 10 bases; unmatched junction bases: 5. The CDR3 is 14 amino acids. Germline assignment: CDR1 LNHDA and CDR2 SQIVND (reference sequence). The CDR3 region has the DNA TGTGCCAGTAGTATCCAGACAGGGGGCGGAAAACTGTTTTTT. Protein: CASSIQTGGGKLFF.

The chain joins TRBV3-1 (or the pseudogene TRBV3-2) to TRBJ1-4; D unclear. The CDR3 spans 12 residues. Germline V gene sequence: CDR1 LGHDT, CDR2 YNNKEL (reference sequence). Trimming pared 5 bases from V and 6 bases from J, leaving 7 bases between. CDR3 sequence: CASSARHEKLFF. The DNA for the CDR3 is TGTGCCAGCAGCGCCCGGCATGAAAAACTGTTTTTT.

A single count supports this clone. The V gene is TRBV9, the J gene TRBJ1-2; D uncertain. V lost 6 bases, J lost 8 bases, and 14 bases lay in between. The CDR3 runs 12 residues. Per the germline V gene, CDR1 is SGDLS and CDR2 is YYNGEE. In nucleotides, the CDR3 is TGTGCCAGCAACCTAAACGGCGGGGGCTACACCTTC. Translated, it gives CASNLNGGGYTF.

The rearrangement joins TRBV7-9 to TRBJ2-5; D ambiguous. CDR1 and CDR2 (germline): SEHNR, FQNEAQ (reference sequence). The CDR3 totals 12 residues. Trimming pared 2 bases from V and 2 bases from J, leaving 3 bases between. The CDR3 protein is CASSLNQETQYF. CDR3 in DNA: TGTGCCAGCAGCTTAAATCAAGAGACCCAGTACTTC.

The chain combines TRBV24-1 with TRBJ1-2, with a tentative D call TRBD1 (6 bases). V dropped 12 bases and J dropped 4 bases, with 26 bases sitting between them. The CDR3 loop spans 16 amino acids. Per germline, CDR1 KGHDR and CDR2 SFDVKD. The CDR3 sequence is CAYHPRGLGDFYGYTF. CDR3 sequence (DNA): TGTGCCTACCATCCCAGGGGATTAGGGGATTTCTATGGCTACACCTTC.

The V gene is TRBV7-9, the J gene TRBJ1-1, with a possible D match to TRBD1 (5 bases). The length of the CDR3 is 14 residues. Trimming took 2 bases from V and 4 from J, leaving 11 bases between them. Germline CDR1 is SEHNR and CDR2 is FQNEAQ (reference sequence). The CDR3 bases are TGTGCCAGCAGCTTACGGGGGGGAAGCACTGAAGCTTTCTTT. Its protein product is CASSLRGGSTEAFF. Based on the CDR3 plus reference TRBV7-9 and TRBJ1-1, the full variable domain is DTGVSQNPRHKITKRGQNVTFRCDPISEHNRLYWYRQTLGQGPEFLTYFQNEAQLEKSRLLSDRFSAERPKGSFSTLEIQRTEQGDSAMYLCASSLRGGSTEAFFGQGTRLTVV.

The chain combines TRBV5-6 with TRBJ1-1; TRBD1 is a possible D gene (5 bases). Trimming pared 1 base from V and 4 bases from J, leaving 11 bases between. The CDR3 covers 14 residues. The V gene's germline CDR1 is SGHDT and CDR2 YYEEEE. The CDR3 region has the DNA TGTGCCAGCAGCTTGATGGCAGGGATCACTGAAGCTTTCTTT. Its translation: CASSLMAGITEAFF. The whole variable domain, filled in from reference TRBV5-6 and TRBJ1-1, reads DAGVTQSPTHLIKTRGQQVTLRCSPKSGHDTVSWYQQALGQGPQFIFQYYEEEERQRGNFPDRFSGHQFPNYSSELNVNALLLGDSALYLCASSLMAGITEAFFGQGTRLTVV.

The V call is TRBV27, the J call TRBJ2-7, with 7 bases that match TRBD1. CDR3 length: 12 amino acids. Germline V lookup: CDR1 MNHEY, CDR2 SMNVEV (reference sequence). The J segment lost 6 bases and the V segment lost 4 bases, leaving 3 bases of the junction unmatched. CDR3 DNA sequence: TGTGCCAGCAGTTCATCAGGGGGCGAGCAGTACTTC. The encoded protein is CASSSSGGEQYF.

The V gene is TRBV5-4, the J gene TRBJ2-7; TRBD2 agrees at 7 bases. The CDR3 runs to 15 residues. The V and J ends lost 0 bases and 1 base, in that order; junction bases with no gene match: 4. From germline, CDR1 is SGHNT and CDR2 YYREEE (reference sequence). CDR3 sequence (DNA): TGTGCCAGCAGCTTGGCGGCTAGCGGTTCCTACGAGCAGTACTTC. It codes for CASSLAASGSYEQYF.

V is TRBV10-3 and J is TRBJ1-2; D gene uncertain. V dropped 3 bases and J dropped 7 bases, with 15 bases sitting between them. This CDR3 region has 14 residues. Looked up from germline, CDR1 is ENHRY and CDR2 is SYGVKD. The DNA of the CDR3 is TGTGCCATCAGTGACTTAGCTAGTAAAAGTGGCTACACCTTC. This sequence encodes CAISDLASKSGYTF.

The chain joins TRBV19 to TRBJ2-7, with TRBD1 identical over 7 bases. The ends lost 3 bases at V and 0 bases at J; junction bases unmatched: 2. Germline assignment: CDR1 LNHDA and CDR2 SQIVND (reference sequence). This CDR3 spans 14 amino acids. This CDR3 is CASSIAGGSYEQYF. The CDR3 bases are TGTGCCAGTAGTATTGCAGGGGGCTCCTACGAGCAGTACTTC.

Only a few counts were recorded for this clone. The chain uses TRBV5-4 and TRBJ2-3; 11 bases agree with TRBD1. Trimming removed 4 bases from V and 3 bases from J; junction bases left unmatched: 1. The CDR3 runs 14 residues. The germline gives CDR1 SGHNT, CDR2 YYREEE (reference sequence). The CDR3 loop reads CASSRDRGTDTQYF. DNA for the CDR3: TGTGCCAGCAGCCGGGACAGGGGGACAGATACGCAGTATTTT.

In its sample, this clone was seen once. The chain combines TRBV10-2 with TRBJ2-2, with 7 nucleotides matching TRBD1. CDR1 WSHSY and CDR2 SAAADI come from the germline V gene. The CDR3 runs 15 residues. J was trimmed by 4 bases and V by 6 bases; bases with no gene match: 8. For the CDR3, the DNA is TGCGCCAGCAGCCCCCCTAGACAGGGCACCGGGGAGCTGTTTTTT. This encodes CASSPPRQGTGELFF.

The J gene is TRBJ2-3, the V gene TRBV11-1; D is uncertain. This CDR3 region has 13 residues. The germline CDR1 and CDR2 sequences are SGHAT and FQDESV (reference sequence). Trimming pared 5 bases from V and 1 base from J, leaving 7 bases between. The CDR3 DNA sequence: TGTGCCAGCAGCCCCCAGGGCACAGATACGCAGTATTTT. Protein sequence: CASSPQGTDTQYF.

There are a few counts of this clone. The V call is TRBV2, the J call TRBJ1-6, with a weak D call TRBD1 (5 bases). The germline V and J ends were trimmed by 7 bases and 4 bases, with 11 bases remaining between them. CDR1 and CDR2 from the germline V gene are SNHLY and FYNNEI. The CDR3 sequence is 14 residues long. CDR3 sequence reads: CASNEGAYNSPLHF. CDR3 DNA: TGTGCCAGCAACGAAGGGGCTTATAATTCACCCCTCCACTTT.

V gene TRBV28 combines with J gene TRBJ1-1, with D perhaps TRBD1 (6 bases). V gave up 10 bases and J gave up 0 bases, with 9 bases separating them. CDR1 MDHEN and CDR2 SYDVKM come from the germline V gene. CDR3 length: 12 amino acids. The CDR3 sequence is CATWTVNTEAFF. CDR3 in DNA: TGTGCCACCTGGACAGTGAACACTGAAGCTTTCTTT.